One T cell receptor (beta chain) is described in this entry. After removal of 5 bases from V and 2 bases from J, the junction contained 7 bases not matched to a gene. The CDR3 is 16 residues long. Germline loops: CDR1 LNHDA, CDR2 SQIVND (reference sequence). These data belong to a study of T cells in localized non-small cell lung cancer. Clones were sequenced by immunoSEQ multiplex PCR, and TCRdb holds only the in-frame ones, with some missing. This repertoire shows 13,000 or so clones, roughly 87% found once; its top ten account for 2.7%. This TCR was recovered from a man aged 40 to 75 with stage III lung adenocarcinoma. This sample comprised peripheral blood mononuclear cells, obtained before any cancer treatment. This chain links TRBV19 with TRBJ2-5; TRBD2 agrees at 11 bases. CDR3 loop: CASSPRLAGSQETQYF. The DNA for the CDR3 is TGTGCCAGTAGTCCTCGACTAGCGGGATCGCAAGAGACCCAGTACTTC.